Sequencing of this T cell receptor (beta chain) was carried out in a study of blood T cell repertoires in COVID-19. The wider study: From the United States, Italy and Spain came samples of acute and convalescent COVID-19.

Trimming cost V 10 bases and J 1 base, with 16 bases left between them. This CDR3 has 15 amino acids. CDR1 and CDR2 (germline): LNHDA, SQIVND (reference sequence). Per the authors' pipeline: Cell counts per sample came from amplifying reference gene primers. Clones were read by immunoSEQ multiplex PCR, and TCRdb kept only the in-frame ones, dropping some. D and trimming come from the DNA, and the V and J calls and clone size come from that table. The sample lists tens of thousands of clones, around 79% occurring once. The source is a man in his 60s with active or convalescent COVID-19. V gene TRBV19 combines with J gene TRBJ1-4; the D gene is possibly TRBD1 (6 bases). Sequenced material: peripheral blood. The CDR3 DNA reads TGTGCCACCTCCAGGGGATATGGAACTAATGAAAAACTGTTTTTT. Translation: CATSRGYGTNEKLFF.